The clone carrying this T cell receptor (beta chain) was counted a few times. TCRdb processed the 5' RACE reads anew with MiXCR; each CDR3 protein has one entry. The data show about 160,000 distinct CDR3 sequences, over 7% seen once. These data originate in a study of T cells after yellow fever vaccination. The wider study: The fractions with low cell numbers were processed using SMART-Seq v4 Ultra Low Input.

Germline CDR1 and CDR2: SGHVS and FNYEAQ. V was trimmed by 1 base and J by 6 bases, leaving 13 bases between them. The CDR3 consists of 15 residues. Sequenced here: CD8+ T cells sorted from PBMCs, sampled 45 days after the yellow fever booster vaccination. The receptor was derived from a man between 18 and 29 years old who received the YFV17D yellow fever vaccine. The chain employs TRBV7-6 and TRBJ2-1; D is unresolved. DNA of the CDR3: TGTGCCAGCAGCTTAGACGGAATGGGCGGCAATGAGCAGTTCTTC. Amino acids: CASSLDGMGGNEQFF.